A selection of T cell receptor beta chains follows, all from one sample in a study of beta chain features in type 1 diabetes. Sequenced by immunoSEQ multiplex PCR; TCRdb stores in-frame clones only, minus some. The sample shows 110,000 or so clones, roughly 40% of them seen only once. Specimen: stem cell memory CD4+ T cells from blood. The receptors stem from a woman younger than 30 in good health. Each CDR3 is given with its conserved first and last residue. The D gene is left open where the match is weak. Some rows mark clone size as missing; the rest say once, few, many or name a class of expanded clone.

v_gene	abundance	j_gene	d_gene	CDR3nt	CDR3aa
TRBV6-5	few	TRBJ2-2	.	TGTGCCAGCAGTTTAGGGGGTGTCGGGGAGCTGTTTTTT	CASSLGGVGELFF
TRBV29-1	.	TRBJ2-7	TRBD2	TGCAGCGTCGTCGGGACTAGCGCGTCCTACGAGCAGTACTTC	CSVVGTSASYEQYF
TRBV7-3	few	TRBJ2-3	.	TGTGCCAGCAGCTTAACCGTCGCGGGGACCGGGGATACGCAGTATTTT	CASSLTVAGTGDTQYF
TRBV27	.	TRBJ2-3	TRBD2	TGTGCCAGCAGTTTAGCCGACGGTAGCGGGGTTACAGATACGCAGTATTTT	CASSLADGSGVTDTQYF
TRBV5-4	.	TRBJ1-1	.	TGTGCCAGCACCATAGAAGTCGGGGAAGGTGAAGCTTTCTTT	CASTIEVGEGEAFF
TRBV18	few	TRBJ1-1	.	TGTGCCAGCTCACTCGGGCAGGGAGGTAGGACTGAAGCTTTCTTT	CASSLGQGGRTEAFF
TRBV7-3	few	TRBJ2-1	TRBD2	TGTGCCAGCAACGGCGGGACTAGCGGGAGGCATGAGCAGTTCTTC	CASNGGTSGRHEQFF
TRBV18	.	TRBJ2-7	.	TGTGCCAGCTCACCTCCAGTACCTAGCTCCTACGAGCAGTACTTC	CASSPPVPSSYEQYF
TRBV7-9	.	TRBJ1-3	.	TGTGCCAGCACCAGGGGTAACTCTGGAAACACCATATATTTT	CASTRGNSGNTIYF
TRBV6-6	few	TRBJ2-4	.	TGTGCCAGCAGTAATACTAGGGCACTAGCCAAAAACATTCAGTACTTC	CASSNTRALAKNIQYF
TRBV6-1	.	TRBJ1-5	.	TGTGCCAGCAGTGATGGTAGGTTACAGAGCAATCAGCCCCAGCATTTT	CASSDGRLQSNQPQHF
TRBV6-5	.	TRBJ2-5	.	TGTGCCAGCAGTTATACAGGGCGTCAAGAGACCCAGTACTTC	CASSYTGRQETQYF
TRBV19	.	TRBJ2-4	.	TGTGCCAGTAGTAAGGGACTAGCCAAAAACATTCAGTACTTC	CASSKGLAKNIQYF
TRBV28	few	TRBJ2-1	.	TGTGCCAGCAGTAAACCCGGGGCAGGGGAGTTCTTC	CASSKPGAGEFF
TRBV7-3	few	TRBJ1-2	TRBD1	TGTGCCAGCAGCTCGACAGGGAACTATGGCTACACCTTC	CASSSTGNYGYTF
TRBV19	few	TRBJ2-6	TRBD1	TGTGCCAGGCGGGACAGGGCCCTCTCTGGGGCCAACGTCCTGACTTTC	CARRDRALSGANVLTF
TRBV28	.	TRBJ1-2	.	TGTGCCAGCAGGAACACCGCTAACTATGGCTACACCTTC	CASRNTANYGYTF
TRBV5-1	few	TRBJ1-5	.	TGCGCCAGCAGCGGGGGGGTTGGTCAGCCCCAGCATTTT	CASSGGVGQPQHF
TRBV7-7	.	TRBJ2-3	TRBD1	TGTGCTAGCAGCCCACGACAGGGTAAAAGGGCAGATACGCAGTATTTT	CASSPRQGKRADTQYF
TRBV5-1	.	TRBJ2-3	.	TGCGCCAGCAGCTTTGTGCAGCGAAGCGGCACAGATACGCAGTATTTT	CASSFVQRSGTDTQYF
TRBV5-1	.	TRBJ1-2	.	TGCGCCAGCAGCTTGAGTCCCGGCGGGGGCTACACCTTC	CASSLSPGGGYTF
TRBV7-2	few	TRBJ1-1	.	TGTGCCAGCAGCCCCTGGACAGCACTCTTAATGAACACTGAAGCTTTCTTT	CASSPWTALLMNTEAFF
TRBV6-5	once	TRBJ2-3	TRBD1	TGTGCCACTGGACAGGGAGTGACAGATACGCAGTATTTT	CATGQGVTDTQYF
TRBV25-1	few	TRBJ2-7	TRBD2	TGTGCCAGCAGGGCAAGCGGGATAGGACCTTCCGAGCAGTACTTC	CASRASGIGPSEQYF
TRBV28	.	TRBJ2-1	.	TGTGCCAGCAGGCGGTCCTACAATGAGCAGTTCTTC	CASRRSYNEQFF
TRBV20-1	few	TRBJ2-7	TRBD2	TGCAGCTGGGGGGGGGTTCGCGAGCAGTACTTC	CSWGGVREQYF
TRBV9	.	TRBJ2-1	TRBD2	TGTGCCAGCAGCTTGCTAGCGGGGTCCTACAATGAGCAGTTCTTC	CASSLLAGSYNEQFF
TRBV5-6	once	TRBJ1-2	TRBD1	TGTGCCAGCATCGGACCGGGACAGACATCTAACTATGGCTACACCTTC	CASIGPGQTSNYGYTF
TRBV5-6	.	TRBJ2-1	.	TGTGCCAGCAGCTTCTGGACAAGAACCTACAATGAGCAGTTCTTC	CASSFWTRTYNEQFF
TRBV5-5	few	TRBJ2-1	.	TGTGCCAGCAGCCACGCGCTTTACAATGAGCAGTTCTTC	CASSHALYNEQFF
TRBV7-2	few	TRBJ1-2	.	TGTGCCAGCAGCTTCAGGGCCCAGGACTACACCTTC	CASSFRAQDYTF
TRBV6-6	.	TRBJ2-1	.	TGTGCCAGCAGTACAGCACGGGGATACAATGAGCAGTTCTTC	CASSTARGYNEQFF
TRBV2	.	TRBJ2-3	.	TGTGCCAGCAGCGCCATCCGACGTGAGGACTTCTTTAGCACAGATACGCAGTATTTT	CASSAIRREDFFSTDTQYF
TRBV5-1	.	TRBJ2-1	TRBD1	TGCGCCAGCAGCCTTAGGACAGGGGCACTGGGCTACAATGAGCAGTTCTTC	CASSLRTGALGYNEQFF
TRBV19	.	TRBJ2-3	.	TGTGCCAGTAGTATAGTCGGGAGTCCGCCAGATACGCAGTATTTT	CASSIVGSPPDTQYF
TRBV28	few	TRBJ1-2	.	TGTGCCAGCCTTACCCCCCAGGGAGGCTATGGCTACACCTTC	CASLTPQGGYGYTF
TRBV29-1	few	TRBJ1-1	.	TGCAGCGTTGAAGAGGGTGGGAGGGGAACTGAAGCTTTCTTT	CSVEEGGRGTEAFF
TRBV30	few	TRBJ2-2	TRBD2	TGTGCCTGGAACAGCGGGAGGGCCGTAACCGGGGAGCTGTTTTTT	CAWNSGRAVTGELFF
TRBV5-8	.	TRBJ2-2	TRBD2	TGTGCCACCTTTAGCGGGAGGATGAACACCGGGGAGCTGTTTTTT	CATFSGRMNTGELFF
TRBV5-1	few	TRBJ2-1	.	TGCGCCAGCAGCGGAAGGACTATGAGGAACTACAATGAGCAGTTCTTC	CASSGRTMRNYNEQFF
TRBV19	.	TRBJ2-3	TRBD2	TGTGCCAGTAGTATTGTGGGAGGGCCGCGTGATACGCAGTATTTT	CASSIVGGPRDTQYF
TRBV5-1	.	TRBJ2-5	TRBD1	TGCGCCAGCAGTAAATCTTACAGGGGAGAGACCCAGTACTTC	CASSKSYRGETQYF
TRBV29-1	.	TRBJ1-1	.	TGCAGCGTTGAGGTTCGGGGGGCGCGGGTTGTTACTGAAGCTTTCTTT	CSVEVRGARVVTEAFF
TRBV10-3	few	TRBJ2-4	.	TGTGCCATCAGTGCCAAAGTTCGGGACTCGAAGTACTTC	CAISAKVRDSKYF
TRBV11-3	.	TRBJ1-1	.	TGTGCCAGCAGCTTAGTACGCGGGGGTGCAGCTTTCTTT	CASSLVRGGAAFF
TRBV5-6	.	TRBJ1-1	.	TGTGCCAGCAGCCTACAGGGTGTGTACACTGAAGCTTTCTTT	CASSLQGVYTEAFF
TRBV18	.	TRBJ2-1	.	TGTGCCAGCTCAAACCTCCCGTCGGCGGTATTAGTTTACAATGAGCAGTTCTTC	CASSNLPSAVLVYNEQFF
TRBV19	.	TRBJ1-2	TRBD1	TGTGCCAGTAGCGGACAGGGGACTAACTATGGCTACACCTTC	CASSGQGTNYGYTF
TRBV14	.	TRBJ2-3	TRBD2	TGTGCCAGCAGCCAAGAGATGGTTTGGGCGGGAGGCCCCGATACGCAGTATTTT	CASSQEMVWAGGPDTQYF
TRBV7-2	.	TRBJ2-2	.	TGTGCCAGCACCACTAGGAGGTACACCGGGGAGCTGTTTTTT	CASTTRRYTGELFF
TRBV7-2	.	TRBJ1-2	TRBD1	TGTGCCAGCAGCTTATTAGGGACAGAACCGGGATATGGCTACACCTTC	CASSLLGTEPGYGYTF
TRBV5-6	.	TRBJ1-2	.	TGTGCCAGCAGCTTGGTAGGTTGGCAGGGGCCAAACTATGGCTACACCTTC	CASSLVGWQGPNYGYTF
TRBV19	.	TRBJ2-1	TRBD2	TGTGCCAGTAGTATCTGGGGTAGCGGGTGGTCCTACAATGAGCAGTTCTTC	CASSIWGSGWSYNEQFF
TRBV10-2	.	TRBJ2-5	.	TGCGCCAGCACCAGGGAAGAGACCCAGTACTTC	CASTREETQYF